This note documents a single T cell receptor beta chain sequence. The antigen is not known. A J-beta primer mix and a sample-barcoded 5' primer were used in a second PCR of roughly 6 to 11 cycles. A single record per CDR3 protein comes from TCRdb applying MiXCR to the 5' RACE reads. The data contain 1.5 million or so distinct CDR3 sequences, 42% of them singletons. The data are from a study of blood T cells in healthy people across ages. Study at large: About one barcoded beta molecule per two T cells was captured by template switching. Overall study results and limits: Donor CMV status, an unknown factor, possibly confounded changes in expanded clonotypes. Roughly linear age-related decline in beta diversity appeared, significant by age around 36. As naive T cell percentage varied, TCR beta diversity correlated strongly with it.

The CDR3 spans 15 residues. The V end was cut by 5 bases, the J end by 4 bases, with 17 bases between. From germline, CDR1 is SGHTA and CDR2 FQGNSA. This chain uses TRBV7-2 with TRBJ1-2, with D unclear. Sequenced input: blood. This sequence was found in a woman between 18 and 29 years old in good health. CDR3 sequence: CASSHQERSLYGYTF. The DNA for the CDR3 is TGTGCCAGCAGCCACCAGGAGCGATCGCTCTATGGCTACACCTTC.